The 2 T cell receptor beta chains listed next were all sequenced from one sample in a study of Ad26.COV2.S vaccination and SARS-CoV-2 variants (dated by TCRdb to the early 2020s). The method was the immunoSEQ multiplex PCR assay. In its TCRdb copy, this immuneACCESS table keeps in-frame sequences only and misses some clones. Where compared with another copy, unresolved V genes explain less than half of these, and the others have no known cause. A total of approximately 450,000 clones appear in this sample, about 93% of them only once. The top ten constitute 12% of the sample. This sample's treatment or condition label indicates: roughly 19 received Ad26.COV2.S at low or high dose, single or two shots; about 5 received placebo; per-sample allocation not given. For vaccine and placebo recipients, the sequenced repertoires came from samples collected on day 63 after the first injection. The input for sequencing was peripheral blood, taken in a trial of Ad26.COV2.S vaccine versus placebo. The receptors here all came from a person between 18 and 60 years old who received the Ad26.COV2.S COVID-19 vaccine or a placebo.

The chain uses TRBV5-1 and TRBJ2-5; 9 nucleotides agree with TRBD2. J gave up 0 bases and V 2 bases, and 5 bases lay outside the gene matches. CDR1 and CDR2 from the germline V gene are SGHRS and YFSETQ. The CDR3 has 16 residues. DNA for the CDR3: TGCGCCAGCAGCTTTAGCGGGAGCGCGTACCAAGAGACCCAGTACTTC. As protein: CASSFSGSAYQETQYF. Supplemented by reference TRBV5-1 and TRBJ2-5, the full variable domain reads KAGVTQTPRYLIKTRGQQVTLSCSPISGHRSVSWYQQTPGQGLQFLFEYFSETQRNKGNFPGRFSGRQFSNSRSEMNVSTLELGDSALYLCASSFSGSAYQETQYFGPGTRLLVL.

Worth noting for this clone: An end of the junction differs from the germline gene, which may be a read error. This sample also contains other DNA sequences that code for the same CDR3. The chain couples TRBV6-2 or TRBV6-3 to TRBJ2-7; D is possibly TRBD2 (5 bases). Germline V CDR1 and CDR2: MNHEY, SVGEGT. The CDR3 has 15 residues. The DNA for the CDR3 is TGTGCCAGCAGTTCTTCCGGGGTAGTTGCCTACGAACAGTACTTC. Protein: CASSSSGVVAYEQYF.